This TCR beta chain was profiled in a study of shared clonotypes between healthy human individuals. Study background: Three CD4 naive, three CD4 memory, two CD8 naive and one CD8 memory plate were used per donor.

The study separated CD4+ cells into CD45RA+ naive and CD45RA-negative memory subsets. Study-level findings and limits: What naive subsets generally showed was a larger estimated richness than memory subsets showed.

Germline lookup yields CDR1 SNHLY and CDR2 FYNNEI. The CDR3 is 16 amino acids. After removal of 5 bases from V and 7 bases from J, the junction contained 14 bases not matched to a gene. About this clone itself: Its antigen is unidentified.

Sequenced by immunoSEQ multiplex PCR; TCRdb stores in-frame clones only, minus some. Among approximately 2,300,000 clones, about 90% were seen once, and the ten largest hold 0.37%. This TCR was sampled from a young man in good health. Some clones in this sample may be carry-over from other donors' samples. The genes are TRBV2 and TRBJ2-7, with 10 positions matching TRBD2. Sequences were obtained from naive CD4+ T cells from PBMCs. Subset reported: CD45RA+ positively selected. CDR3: CASSPLSGRGTGEQYF. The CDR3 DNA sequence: TGTGCCAGCAGTCCCCTCAGCGGGAGGGGGACTGGGGAGCAGTACTTC.